This record covers a single T cell receptor beta chain. Its antigen target is currently unknown. Per-base qualities were not stored, and no clone one base away is much larger. The data derive from a study of shared clonotypes between healthy human individuals (TCRdb year 2020). For the study in its entirety: A couple of women and three men aged 18 to 49 years were included in the cohort. To estimate repertoire size and how much clonotypes are shared between individuals, the study performed deep sequencing of blood TCR repertoires from roughly five healthy adults. Between about 0.9 and 8.9 billion PBMCs per donor were obtained by leukapheresis. Per donor, three plates each were used for CD4 naive and CD4 memory, two for CD8 naive, and one for CD8 memory. To increase sequencing depth and limit assay-specific biases, TCR repertoire library preparation and sequencing were carried out by different laboratories using diverse techniques. The paper's findings and limits, for the study overall: Rarefaction of sorted-subset datasets indicated incomplete sequencing despite the large sequencing depth. Across a handful of donors, approximately 4.9% of naive CD4, roughly 3.4% of naive CD8, roughly 2.2% of memory CD4, and approximately 0.42% of memory CD8 clonotypes were shared. Because the study included only a small number of donors, the genetic and exposure-history diversity represented was limited. Based on pairwise subsampling, the degree of clonotype sharing among donors was expected to be affected by sequencing depth. Higher generation probabilities were observed for clonotypes shared by all four sorted-subset donors than for non-shared clonotypes. Sampling was limited to blood, and TCR repertoires in tissue likely differ from TCR repertoires in blood. Naive subsets generally had larger estimated clonotype richness than memory subsets.

CDR1 and CDR2 were assigned from the germline V gene as MGHRA and YSYEKL. Inclusive of the bounding cysteine and phenylalanine, the CDR3 is 15 residues long. Just the 45-base CDR3 DNA is kept, in frame starting at base 1. The trim is 2 bases for V and 6 bases for J, with a gap of 16 bases between the germline ends. TCR CDR3 regions were amplified from genomic DNA by multiplex PCR using the deep immunoSEQ assay. For each cell subset, the extracted genomic DNA was distributed evenly across all wells of several immunoSEQ 96-well plates, and each plate served as one replicate. For sorted subsets, roughly 200 ng of genomic DNA, equivalent to 25,000 to 35,000 T cell genomes, went into each replicate PCR. Purified libraries were measured with a Qubit 3.0 fluorometer, size-checked on a Bioanalyzer 2100, and measured again with the KAPA Library Quantification kit. Each immunoSEQ 96-well plate was sequenced on its own single-read 150-cycle Illumina NextSeq 550 flow cell. In the original analysis: Because only junctional sequences without quality scores were contained in the immunoSEQ output, filtering matching that applied to full-length reads could not be performed. Sequences were annotated with PyIR, a Python wrapper for IgBLAST v1.9, and V/J genes and CDR3 were assigned using IMGT germline references. Reads were removed for weak V/J assignments (E-value above 1e-6), missing CDR3, stop codons, out-of-frame junctions, or ambiguous translated residues. A V3J clonotype was defined by an identical inferred V gene, J gene, and CDR3 amino acid sequence. Percentage overlap between repertoires was computed as shared unique clonotypes divided by the size of the smaller repertoire. Three approaches were used to assess repertoire richness: RTK rarefaction, the Chao1 estimator, and Recon v2.1 estimates of unobserved clonotypes. Generation probabilities were computed with OLGA for all TCRbeta clonotypes obtained by the gDNA method from several donors. Not all clones reach the TCRdb copy of this immuneACCESS table, which keeps in-frame sequences only. Checked studies attribute under half of the gap to unresolved V genes and leave the rest unexplained. That table gives V, J and clone size, and the DNA gave D and trimming. This sample lists some 2 million clones; about 95% were detected once. The ten largest clones take up approximately 1% of the sample.

CD8 naive samples were CD45RO-negative cells positively selected for CCR7, giving a CD45RA+CCR7+ population that excluded TemRA cells. The donors were healthy, HIV-negative adults with no recently reported acute infections or vaccinations. Only Caucasian adults living in Nashville, Tennessee, USA were represented among the donors. Blood was collected by leukapheresis, and PBMCs were isolated by Ficoll-Histopaque density gradient centrifugation and then cryopreserved in liquid nitrogen vapor phase. Analytical flow cytometry was used to check the purity and quantity of each magnetically sorted T cell population. Each sorted fraction had its genomic DNA isolated and then quantified by UV absorbance on a Nanodrop 2000c.

This sequence originates from a man in his late teens or twenties in good health. Sequencing used naive CD8+ T cells sorted from blood. The cell subset or site tag for this specimen amounts to: CD45RA+CCR7+. The receptor chain draws on TRBV4-1 and TRBJ1-1; too little of a D gene remains to name it. The nucleotide sequence reads as follows: TGCGCCAGCAGCCAAAGTCGAGAGGCCGTCGCTGAAGCTTTCTTT. The encoded protein is CASSQSREAVAEAFF.